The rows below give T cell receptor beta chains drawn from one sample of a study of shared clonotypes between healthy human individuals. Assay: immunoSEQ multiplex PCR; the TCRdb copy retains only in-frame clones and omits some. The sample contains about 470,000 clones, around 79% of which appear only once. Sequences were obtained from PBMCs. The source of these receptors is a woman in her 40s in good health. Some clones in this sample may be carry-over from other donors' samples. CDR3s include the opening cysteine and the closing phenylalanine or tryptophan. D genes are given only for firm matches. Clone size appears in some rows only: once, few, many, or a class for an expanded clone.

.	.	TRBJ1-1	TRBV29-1	TGCAGCGTTGAAGAACTAGGGGGGGACACTGAAGCTTTCTTT	CSVEELGGDTEAFF
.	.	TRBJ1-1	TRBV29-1	TGCAGCGTTGAATCCGACATTTACACTGAAGCTTTCTTT	CSVESDIYTEAFF
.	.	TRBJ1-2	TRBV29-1	TGCAGCGTTGAGGGGGATCCTCAACTAAATACTAACTATGGCTACACCTTC	CSVEGDPQLNTNYGYTF
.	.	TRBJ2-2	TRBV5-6	TGTGCCAGCAGCCCCATCACGGCGAACACCGGGGAGCTGTTTTTT	CASSPITANTGELFF
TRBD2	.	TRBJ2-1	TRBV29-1	TGCAGCGTTGAAGAAAGGACTAGCCTCTTCTATTTCAATGAGCAGTTCTTC	CSVEERTSLFYFNEQFF
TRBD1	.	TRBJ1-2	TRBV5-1	TGCGCCAGCTTTCCGGGGACAGGGGATAGCTATGGCTACACCTTC	CASFPGTGDSYGYTF
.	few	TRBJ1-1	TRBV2	TGTGCCAGCAGTTGGTTGCAGGGAGGGACTGAAGCTTTCTTT	CASSWLQGGTEAFF
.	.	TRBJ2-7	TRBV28	TGTGCCAGCAGTCCCCGGGGACCCGCCTACGAGCAGTACTTC	CASSPRGPAYEQYF
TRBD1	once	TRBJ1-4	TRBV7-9	TGTGCCAGCAGCTTAGGACAGGGCGGGGAAAAACTGTTTTTT	CASSLGQGGEKLFF
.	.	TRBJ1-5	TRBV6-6	TGTGCCAGCAGTGCAGGGTCGTTTGGCAATCAGCCCCAGCATTTT	CASSAGSFGNQPQHF
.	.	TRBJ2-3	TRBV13	TGTGCCAGCAGCTTATTGGTGTCGGGAGTCAGTACAGATACGCAGTATTTT	CASSLLVSGVSTDTQYF
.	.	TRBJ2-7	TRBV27	TGTGCCAGCAGTTTAATCAGGGACGTAGTGCGAGGCGAGCAGTACTTC	CASSLIRDVVRGEQYF
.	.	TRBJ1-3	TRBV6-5	TGTGCCAGCCAAAAGCCAGGGTACAGTGGAAACACCATATATTTT	CASQKPGYSGNTIYF
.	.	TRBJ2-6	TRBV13	TGTGCCAGCAGAACAAGGCGAGTACAAAGTCGGGCCAACGTCCTGACTTTC	CASRTRRVQSRANVLTF
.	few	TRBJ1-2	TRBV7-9	TGTGCCAGCAGCTTAGGACCGAGCTATGGCTACACCTTC	CASSLGPSYGYTF
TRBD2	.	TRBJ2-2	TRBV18	TGTGCCAGCTCACCACTAGCGGGAGACACCGGGGAGCTGTTTTTT	CASSPLAGDTGELFF
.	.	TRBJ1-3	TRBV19	TGTGCCAGTACCCCCCTTACGGGGCAGGGGGGAAACACCATATATTTT	CASTPLTGQGGNTIYF
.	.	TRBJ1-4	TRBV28	TGTGCCATTAGTCAGGGGAATGAAAAACTGTTTTTT	CAISQGNEKLFF
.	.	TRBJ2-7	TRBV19	TGTGCTGAGGTGGAGTGCGAGCAGTACTTC	CAEVECEQYF
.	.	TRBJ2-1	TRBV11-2	TGTGCCAGCAGCTTTGGGGCCTCCAGCAATGAGCAGTTCTTC	CASSFGASSNEQFF
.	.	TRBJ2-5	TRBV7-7	TGTGCTAGCAGCCAGGACAGCCAAGAGACCCAGTACTTC	CASSQDSQETQYF
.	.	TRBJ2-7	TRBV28	TGTGCCAGCAGGCCTCCTCGGGTTGGGCCTGCTTCCTACGAGCAGTACTTC	CASRPPRVGPASYEQYF
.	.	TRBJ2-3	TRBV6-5	TGTGCCAGCAGTTACACTAGGACAGATACGCAGTATTTT	CASSYTRTDTQYF
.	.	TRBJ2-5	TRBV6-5	TGTGCCAGCAGACCTCTCAGGGCTGCTGAGACCCAGTACTTC	CASRPLRAAETQYF
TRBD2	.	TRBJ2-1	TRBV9	TGTGCCAGCAGCGCCTATCCCGGACTAGCGCAGTACAATGAGCAGTTCTTC	CASSAYPGLAQYNEQFF
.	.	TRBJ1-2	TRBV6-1	TGTGCCAGCGTAGAGGTTTATCATGGCTACACCTTC	CASVEVYHGYTF
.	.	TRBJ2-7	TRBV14	TGTGCCAGCAGCCAAGCTTACGAGCAGTACTTC	CASSQAYEQYF
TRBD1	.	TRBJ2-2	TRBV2	TGTGCCAGCACCTTAGGACAGGGGGTTAACACCGGGGAGCTGTTTTTT	CASTLGQGVNTGELFF
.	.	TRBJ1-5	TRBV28	TGTGCCAGCAGCCTATCATGGGGGTTGAGCAATCAGCCCCAGCATTTT	CASSLSWGLSNQPQHF